Following are 25 T cell receptor beta chains from one sample sequenced in a study of OX40 agonist ivuxolimab in advanced cancers. Produced via immunoSEQ multiplex PCR; TCRdb's table is partial and in-frame only. The repertoire holds about 100,000 clones, with 75% to 95% as singletons. The sample here was CD4+ or CD8+ T cells sorted from blood, taken in a trial of the OX40 agonist ivuxolimab. The origin of the receptors is an adult with an advanced solid tumor such as melanoma, head and neck, liver or kidney cancer.

This chain connects TRBV29-1 to TRBJ2-1; 7 bases agree with TRBD1. Trimming removed 4 bases from V and 8 bases from J; junction bases left unmatched: 8. The CDR3 has 13 amino acids. CDR1 is SQVTM, CDR2 ANQGSEA, per germline. The CDR3, as DNA: TGCAGCGTTGGCAGACAGGGTATCGATGAGCAGTTCTTC. Amino acids: CSVGRQGIDEQFF.

The CDR3 reads CASSLEASYEQYF. CDR3 DNA sequence: TGCGCCAGCAGCTTGGAGGCAAGCTACGAGCAGTACTTC. V gene TRBV5-1 combines with J gene TRBJ2-7; D call uncertain. Germline values: CDR1 SGHRS, CDR2 YFSETQ. This CDR3 has 13 amino acids. Trimming left V 0 bases short and J 3 bases short, with 7 bases between.

The chain joins TRBV25-1 to TRBJ1-4; D is possibly TRBD1 (6 bases). The CDR3 contains 15 residues. Trimming removed 3 bases at V and 3 bases at J, with 11 bases between. Germline V CDR1 and CDR2: MGHDK, SYGVNS. The CDR3 DNA reads TGTGCCAGCAGTGACCCGACAGGCCCTAATGAAAAACTGTTTTTT. Translation: CASSDPTGPNEKLFF. Using reference TRBV25-1 and TRBJ1-4 for the parts outside the CDR3, the full variable domain is EADIYQTPRYLVIGTGKKITLECSQTMGHDKMYWYQQDPGMELHLIHYSYGVNSTEKGDLSSESTVSRIRTEHFPLTLESARPSHTSQYLCASSDPTGPNEKLFFGSGTQLSVL.

This chain connects TRBV7-7 to TRBJ2-3; D gene unclear. Germline loops: CDR1 SSHAT, CDR2 FNYEAQ (reference sequence). CDR3 length: 11 amino acids. Trimming removed 11 bases at V and 3 bases at J, with 9 bases between. The CDR3 coding sequence is TGTGCCGGGGAACCGACAGATACGCAGTATTTT. It is translated as CAGEPTDTQYF.

This clone was recorded once. The chain employs TRBV7-3 and TRBJ2-7; D might be TRBD2 (5 bases). CDR3 length equals 13 residues. Germline V gene sequence: CDR1 SGHTA, CDR2 FQGTGA. Deletions cut 8 bases from V and 5 bases from J, with 16 bases between. CDR3 sequence (DNA): TGTGCCAGCCACGTAACGGGGTCCAACGAGCAGTACTTC. Its protein is CASHVTGSNEQYF.

The chain uses TRBV6-6 and TRBJ2-5; no reliable D call. Per germline, CDR1 MNHNY and CDR2 SVGAGI (reference sequence). The CDR3 is 12 amino acids. Trimming cost V 4 bases and J 4 bases, with 7 bases left between them. CDR3 sequence: CASSSKGETQYF. The CDR3 nucleotides are TGTGCCAGCAGTTCTAAGGGAGAGACCCAGTACTTC.

This clone was found a few times. This chain joins TRBV5-1 and TRBJ2-1; 8 bases are a match to TRBD1. This CDR3 spans 16 amino acids. CDR1 and CDR2 (germline): SGHRS, YFSETQ. Trimming at V came to 0 bases and at J to 3 bases, leaving 5 bases not matched to a gene. The CDR3 DNA reads as TGCGCCAGCAGCTTGGATGTGACAGGGGACTACAATGAGCAGTTCTTC. It codes for CASSLDVTGDYNEQFF.

This chain uses TRBV2 with TRBJ2-2, with a possible D match to TRBD1 (5 bases). The V end was cut by 10 bases, the J end by 8 bases, with 17 bases between. Germline CDR1 reads SNHLY; CDR2 reads FYNNEI. This CDR3 spans 13 amino acids. The CDR3 reads CATLLGRSGELFF. CDR3 bases: TGTGCCACCCTATTGGGGCGTTCGGGGGAGCTGTTTTTT.

This chain uses TRBV5-1 with TRBJ1-2; the D gene is possibly TRBD1 (5 bases). This CDR3 comprises 16 residues. Trimming cost V 4 bases and J 2 bases, with 18 bases left between them. The germline gives CDR1 SGHRS, CDR2 YFSETQ. CDR3 DNA: TGCGCCAGCAGCCCGGGCGGGGCAGGGCGGAACTATGGCTACACCTTC. Translated: CASSPGGAGRNYGYTF.

CDR3 DNA sequence: TGTGCCAGCAGTTACGGGACTAGCGGGCTCCACAATGAGCAGTTCTTC. It encodes CASSYGTSGLHNEQFF. The J gene is TRBJ2-1, the V gene TRBV6-5, with 12 bases matching TRBD2. CDR1 is MNHEY, CDR2 SVGAGI, per germline. The CDR3 is made up of 16 amino acids. V lost 2 bases to trimming and J lost 5 bases; unmatched junction nucleotides: 4.

The chain is built from TRBV7-2 and TRBJ2-3; the D gene is possibly TRBD2 (5 bases). V lost 1 base and J lost 0, with 8 bases in between. The CDR3 has 15 residues. Germline values: CDR1 SGHTA, CDR2 FQGNSA. Here the CDR3 reads CASSLVLGSTDTQYF. In DNA, the CDR3 is TGTGCCAGCAGCTTAGTACTAGGGAGCACAGATACGCAGTATTTT.

The chain carries TRBV9 and TRBJ2-7; 7 bases fit TRBD1. Germline V gene lookup returns CDR1 SGDLS and CDR2 YYNGEE. V shed 3 bases and J 10 bases; nucleotides not matched to a gene: 10. This CDR3 is 13 amino acids long. CDR3 protein: CASSDRQGSIQYF. The CDR3 DNA follows: TGTGCCAGCAGCGATCGACAGGGCTCGATTCAGTACTTC.

This sequence joins TRBV2 and TRBJ1-4; TRBD1 matches 9 bases. The CDR3 sequence is 14 residues long. After removal of 6 bases from V and 7 bases from J, the junction contained 6 bases not matched to a gene. Germline values: CDR1 SNHLY, CDR2 FYNNEI. The CDR3: CASRSDRGGEKLFF. The CDR3 DNA follows: TGTGCCAGCAGGTCGGACAGGGGTGGTGAAAAACTGTTTTTT.

V usage is TRBV6-5 and J usage is TRBJ2-7; the D gene is possibly TRBD1 (5 bases). CDR3 length: 14 amino acids. V was cut by 0 bases and J by 2 bases, with 8 bases left in between. Per the germline V gene, CDR1 is MNHEY and CDR2 is SVGAGI. The CDR3 here is CASSYSAGTYEQYF. The CDR3 DNA sequence: TGTGCCAGCAGTTACTCCGCAGGGACCTACGAGCAGTACTTC.

The V gene is TRBV28, the J gene TRBJ2-6, with D unclear. Trimming removed 3 bases at V and 2 bases at J, with 8 bases between. Germline V lookup: CDR1 MDHEN, CDR2 SYDVKM. This CDR3 spans 15 amino acids. CDR3 DNA: TGTGCCAGCAGTTTTCGGAAGGCTGGGGCCAACGTCCTGACTTTC. Translated, it gives CASSFRKAGANVLTF.

This clone was detected once. The junction departs from germline at one end; a sequencing error may be responsible. This sample includes further DNA sequences coding for the same CDR3. The chain uses TRBV28 and TRBJ1-2, with unresolved D. The CDR3 has 13 residues. CDR1 and CDR2 from the germline V gene are MDHEN and SYDVKM. In DNA, the CDR3 is TGTGCTAGCAGTTTAAAGCTATACTATGGCTACACCTTC. Translation: CASSLKLYYGYTF.

The V gene is TRBV18, the J gene TRBJ1-1, with a weak D call TRBD1 (5 bases). Germline CDR1 reads KGHSH; CDR2 reads LQKENI. Trimming removed 5 bases at V and 0 bases at J, with 7 bases between. The CDR3 loop spans 13 amino acids. CDR3 in amino acids: CASSIRVNTEAFF. CDR3 DNA sequence: TGTGCCAGCTCAATCAGGGTGAACACTGAAGCTTTCTTT.

CDR3 in amino acids: CASSFLETQYF. DNA for the CDR3: TGTGCCAGCAGCTTTCTTGAGACCCAGTACTTC. This chain links TRBV7-2 with TRBJ2-5; D uncertain. Trimming removed 3 bases at V and 5 bases at J, with 4 bases between. The CDR3 is 11 amino acids. The germline V gene encodes CDR1 SGHTA and CDR2 FQGNSA.

The chain is built from TRBV11-3 and TRBJ1-5; 7 bases are a match to TRBD1. Germline-derived CDR1 and CDR2 are SGHNT and YENEEA. Losses at the gene ends were 5 bases for V and 4 bases for J; bases not matched to a gene: 2. The length of the CDR3 is 13 residues. The CDR3 region has the DNA TGTGCCAGCAGCCCAGGGGGGAATCAGCCCCAGCATTTT. It yields the protein CASSPGGNQPQHF.

With respect to this clone: At the DNA level, this CDR3 is encoded by other sequences in the same sample as well. The chain is built from TRBV30 and TRBJ2-5; TRBD1 aligns across 7 bases. J was trimmed by 5 bases and V by 2 bases; bases with no gene match: 2. The germline CDR1 and CDR2 sequences are GTSNPN and SVGIG (reference sequence). This CDR3 region has 12 residues. CDR3 coding DNA: TGTGCCTGGAGTTCAGGGGGTGAGACCCAGTACTTC. It codes for CAWSSGGETQYF.

This sequence joins TRBV27 and TRBJ2-1, with D uncertain. This CDR3 has 10 residues. CDR1 is MNHEY and CDR2 is SMNVEV in the germline V gene (reference sequence). V was clipped by 8 bases and J by 9 bases, with 8 bases between them. CDR3 sequence reads: CASGNVEQFF. The CDR3, as DNA: TGTGCCAGCGGGAACGTTGAGCAGTTCTTC.

Only one count was recorded for this clone. The genes are TRBV4-3 and TRBJ1-2, with 9 positions matching TRBD1. The CDR3 spans 14 residues. V dropped 1 base and J dropped 5; count of bases not matched to a gene: 2. The germline V gene encodes CDR1 LGHNA and CDR2 YSLEER. The CDR3 is CASSQGDRAYGYTF. In DNA, the CDR3 is TGCGCCAGCAGCCAAGGGGACAGGGCTTATGGCTACACCTTC.

This chain joins TRBV2 and TRBJ1-2, with D tentatively TRBD1 (6 bases). The CDR3 is 14 residues long. V lost 2 bases to trimming and J lost 6 bases, with 13 bases between them. Germline V gene lookup returns CDR1 SNHLY and CDR2 FYNNEI. For the CDR3, the DNA is TGTGCCAGCAGTGAATCCAGGGGAGCTAATGGCTACACCTTC. Translation gives CASSESRGANGYTF.

This chain connects TRBV7-2 to TRBJ2-3; D is undetermined. The length of the CDR3 is 12 residues. V was trimmed by 7 bases and J by 3 bases, leaving 8 bases between them. Germline V lookup: CDR1 SGHTA, CDR2 FQGNSA. CDR3: CASTESTDTQYF. In DNA form, the CDR3 reads TGTGCCAGCACCGAATCAACAGATACGCAGTATTTT.

This rearrangement joins TRBV12-2 to TRBJ2-3; the D call of TRBD2 is as the table states it, not checked on the DNA. TRBV12-2 is termed a pseudogene. The CDR3 consists of 12 residues. CDR3 sequence reads: CASRLERRVQYF. DNA for the CDR3: TGTGCAAGTCGCTTAGAGCGGAGAGTTCAGTATTTT.